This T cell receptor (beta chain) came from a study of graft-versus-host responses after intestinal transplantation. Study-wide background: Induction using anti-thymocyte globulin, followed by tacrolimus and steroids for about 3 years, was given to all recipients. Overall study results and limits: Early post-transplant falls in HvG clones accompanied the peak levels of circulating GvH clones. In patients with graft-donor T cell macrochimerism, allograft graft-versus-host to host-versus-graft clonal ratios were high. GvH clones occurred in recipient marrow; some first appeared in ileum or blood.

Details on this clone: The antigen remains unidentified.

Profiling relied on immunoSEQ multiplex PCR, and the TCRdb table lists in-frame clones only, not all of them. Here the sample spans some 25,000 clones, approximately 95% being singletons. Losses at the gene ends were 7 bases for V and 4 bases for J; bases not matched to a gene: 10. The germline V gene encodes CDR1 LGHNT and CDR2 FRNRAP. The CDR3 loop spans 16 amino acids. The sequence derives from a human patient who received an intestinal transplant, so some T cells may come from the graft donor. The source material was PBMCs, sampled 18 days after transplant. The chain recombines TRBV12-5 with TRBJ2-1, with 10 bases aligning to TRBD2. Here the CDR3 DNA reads TGTGCTAGTGTTAACAGCGGGGGGGACCCTTACAATGAGCAGTTCTTC. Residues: CASVNSGGDPYNEQFF.